One sample yielded the 10 T cell receptor beta chains listed below, sequenced in a study of blood T cells in healthy people across ages. A second PCR of about 7 to 12 cycles used a sample-barcoded 5' primer and a J-beta primer mix. Using its own MiXCR run on the 5' RACE reads, TCRdb lists one record per CDR3 protein. The table records about 930,000 distinct CDR3 sequences, 25% to 30% of them present only once. These data also formed part of another study, on T cells of mothers and their children.

Sequencing was done on a sample of blood. These receptors originate from a woman between 35 and 50 years old in good health.

This clonotype has ten or more counts. The chain carries TRBV24-1 and TRBJ1-2; D is unclear. Germline loops: CDR1 KGHDR, CDR2 SFDVKD. V was trimmed by 4 bases and J by 2 bases, leaving 7 bases between them. This CDR3 is built from 13 residues. The CDR3 DNA is TGTGCCACCAGTGACACCTCCAACTATGGCTACACCTTC. Its protein is CATSDTSNYGYTF.

To note about this clonotype: It may be a read error: a sequence one base away is much more abundant. The CDR3 DNA reads TGTGCCAGCGACCGGGGGGGCGCAGGGTACGAGCAGTACTTC. It yields the protein CASDRGGAGYEQYF. The chain employs TRBV13 and TRBJ2-7, with 8 bases fitting TRBD2. Trimming at V came to 8 bases and at J to 4 bases, leaving 10 bases not matched to a gene. The V gene's germline CDR1 is PRHDT and CDR2 FYEKMQ (reference sequence). There are 14 residues in the CDR3.

A word on this clonotype: A much larger clone lies a single base off, so this may be a read error. This rearrangement joins TRBV5-5 to TRBJ1-2, with a tentative D call TRBD1 (5 bases). This CDR3 has 15 residues. Germline V gene data show CDR1 as SGHKS and CDR2 as YYEKEE (reference sequence). Trimming removed 1 base from V and 0 bases from J, with 10 bases in between. The CDR3 loop reads CASSLSRGSNYGYTF. The CDR3 DNA sequence: TGTGCCAGCAGCTTGTCAAGGGGATCTAACTATGGCTACACCTTC. The whole variable domain, filled in from reference TRBV5-5 and TRBJ1-2, reads DAGVTQSPTHLIKTRGQQVTLRCSPISGHKSVSWYQQVLGQGPQFIFQYYEKEERGRGNFPDRFSARQFPNYSSELNVNALLLGDSALYLCASSLSRGSNYGYTFGSGTRLTVV.

Only a few counts were recorded for this clonotype. The genes are TRBV4-2 and TRBJ1-4; D uncertain. Germline V gene sequence: CDR1 LGHNA, CDR2 YNFKEQ. V was pared by 8 bases and J by 4 bases, with 20 bases between. The CDR3 covers 16 residues. The CDR3 protein is CASRDYSWGGNEKLFF. The DNA for the CDR3 is TGTGCCAGCCGCGATTATTCGTGGGGAGGTAATGAAAAACTGTTTTTT.

This clonotype was counted many times. The chain is built from TRBV7-2 and TRBJ1-2; D is ambiguous. The CDR3 loop spans 13 amino acids. Germline V gene lookup returns CDR1 SGHTA and CDR2 FQGNSA. V was shortened by 3 bases and J by 2 bases, with 7 bases between the two germline ends. DNA for the CDR3: TGTGCCAGCAGCTTGTATCAGAACTATGGCTACACCTTC. Residues: CASSLYQNYGYTF.

This clonotype has at least ten counts. The rearrangement uses TRBV27 and TRBJ2-7; 10 nucleotides agree with TRBD1. The CDR3 has 15 amino acids. V lost 0 bases and J lost 5; bases outside the gene matches: 4. Germline V gives CDR1 MNHEY, CDR2 SMNVEV (reference sequence). The CDR3 bases are TGTGCCAGCAGTTTATCTCGGACAGGGGGTAACGAGCAGTACTTC. Residues: CASSLSRTGGNEQYF.

This clonotype was detected ten times or more. The chain links TRBV29-1 to TRBJ1-2; D is undetermined. From germline, CDR1 is SQVTM and CDR2 ANQGSEA. Trimming left V 7 bases short and J 7 bases short, with 19 bases between. This CDR3 has 13 amino acids. CDR3 DNA sequence: TGCAGCGCCGCACCGGGTCTCATTGCTGGCTACACCTTC. As protein: CSAAPGLIAGYTF.

This clonotype was seen many times. J is TRBJ1-2 and V is TRBV5-6; possibly TRBD1 for D (5 bases). CDR3 length equals 14 residues. Germline assignment: CDR1 SGHDT and CDR2 YYEEEE. V was shortened by 5 bases and J by 4 bases, with 15 bases between the two germline ends. CDR3 residues: CASSFTQAIYGYTF. CDR3 nucleotide sequence: TGTGCCAGCAGTTTCACACAGGCGATCTATGGCTACACCTTC.

The gene calls are TRBV24-1 and TRBJ2-4; D unclear. V shed 5 bases and J shed 9 bases, with 13 bases lying between them. This CDR3 has 13 residues. Germline V gene data show CDR1 as KGHDR and CDR2 as SFDVKD. CDR3 sequence reads: CATSAPTVAIQYF. The CDR3 nucleotides read TGTGCCACCAGTGCCCCCACCGTGGCCATTCAGTACTTC.

This clonotype came up many times. The V call is TRBV20-1, the J call TRBJ2-7; 8 positions agree with TRBD1. The CDR3 contains 14 residues. The V gene end was trimmed by 0 bases and the J gene end by 2 bases; junction bases not matched to a gene: 3. Germline-derived CDR1 and CDR2 are DFQATT and SNEGSKA (reference sequence). The CDR3 region is CSAREGQGTYEQYF. DNA for the CDR3: TGCAGTGCTAGAGAAGGACAGGGTACCTACGAGCAGTACTTC.